The next 19 T cell receptor beta chains were all read from a single sample in a study of blood T cell repertoires in COVID-19. TCRdb's copy holds only in-frame clones and misses some; the assay was immunoSEQ multiplex PCR. Of some 51,000 clones in the sample, 70% to 90% are singletons; the top ten hold approximately 10%. Sequencing used peripheral blood. Receptors were obtained from a man aged 50 or older with active COVID-19.

J is TRBJ2-3 and V is TRBV7-2, with 9 bases aligning to TRBD2. Trimming took 0 bases from V and 8 from J; bases not matched to a gene: 21. The CDR3 contains 20 residues. Germline V gene lookup returns CDR1 SGHTA and CDR2 FQGNSA. The CDR3 nucleotides read TGTGCCAGCAGCTTAGCGACAGACCCCATTAGGGGACTAGCAAGTGGTACGCAGTATTTT. Translated: CASSLATDPIRGLASGTQYF.

Only a few counts were recorded for this clone. The chain combines TRBV7-8 with TRBJ1-6; D not certain. This CDR3 region has 12 residues. The germline gives CDR1 SGHVS, CDR2 FQNEAQ. Trimming left V 3 bases short and J 7 bases short, with 4 bases between. The CDR3: CASSFRNSPLHF. For the CDR3, the DNA is TGTGCCAGCAGCTTCCGGAATTCACCCCTCCACTTT.

This rearrangement joins TRBV10-3 to TRBJ2-1, with 14 positions matching TRBD2. This CDR3 spans 17 amino acids. Germline values: CDR1 ENHRY, CDR2 SYGVKD. J gave up 0 bases and V 6 bases, and 4 bases lay outside the gene matches. The CDR3 sequence is CAISRLAGGSSYNEQFF. CDR3 DNA sequence: TGTGCCATCAGCAGACTAGCGGGGGGGAGCTCCTACAATGAGCAGTTCTTC.

This sequence joins TRBV10-1 and TRBJ2-7, with D possibly matching TRBD2 (5 bases). Trimming removed 6 bases at V and 5 bases at J, with 17 bases between. There are 14 residues in the CDR3. Germline CDR1 is WNHNN and CDR2 is SYGVQD (reference sequence). The CDR3 sequence is CASSAGILVDEQYF. The CDR3 DNA is TGCGCCAGCAGCGCCGGGATCCTCGTCGACGAGCAGTACTTC.

The V gene is TRBV30, the J gene TRBJ1-1; D may be TRBD1 (6 bases). CDR3 length: 13 residues. Germline V gives CDR1 GTSNPN, CDR2 SVGIG (reference sequence). The V and J ends lost 2 bases and 8 bases respectively, with 15 bases between them. CDR3 DNA: TGTGCCTGGAGTCAGGGGCTCCCTTCCGAAGCTTTCTTT. Amino acids: CAWSQGLPSEAFF.

The gene calls are TRBV7-8 and TRBJ1-2, with TRBD1 identical over 9 bases. The length of the CDR3 is 13 residues. V lost 8 bases and J lost 5; bases outside the gene matches: 6. Per the germline V gene, CDR1 is SGHVS and CDR2 is FQNEAQ. DNA for the CDR3: TGTGCCAGCGTACGGGGGACAGGGTATGGCTACACCTTC. Amino acid sequence: CASVRGTGYGYTF.

The chain employs TRBV7-3 and TRBJ1-1; 8 bases fit TRBD1. Germline-derived CDR1 and CDR2 are SGHTA and FQGTGA. This CDR3 is built from 14 residues. Unmatched junction bases numbered 4, after V lost 2 bases and J lost 5 bases. The CDR3 DNA follows: TGTGCCAGCAGCTTAGGCGGACAGGGAACTGAAGCTTTCTTT. The encoded protein is CASSLGGQGTEAFF.

This clone was observed once. The chain recombines TRBV9 with TRBJ2-7; maybe TRBD1 (5 bases). Trimming stripped 8 bases from V and 2 bases from J, with 11 bases between. The CDR3 is 12 amino acids. The germline V gene has CDR1 SGDLS and CDR2 YYNGEE. The CDR3 loop is CASGPGTYEQYF. As DNA, the CDR3 is TGTGCCAGTGGGCCAGGGACCTACGAGCAGTACTTC.

The genes are TRBV5-1 and TRBJ2-7, with 10 positions matching TRBD2. Germline V gene lookup returns CDR1 SGHRS and CDR2 YFSETQ. V was pared by 0 bases and J by 3 bases, with 21 bases of the junction left unmatched. The CDR3 covers 21 residues. The CDR3 region has the DNA TGCGCCAGCAGCTTGGAAAGGACAGACAAAGACCTACTAGCGGGGTACTACGAGCAGTACTTC. Its protein product is CASSLERTDKDLLAGYYEQYF.

The chain couples TRBV3-1 (or the pseudogene TRBV3-2) to TRBJ2-1; 9 nucleotides agree with TRBD2. V shed 4 bases and J 6 bases; nucleotides not matched to a gene: 7. The CDR3 sequence is 15 residues long. Germline CDR1 and CDR2: LGHDT and YNNKEL (reference sequence). CDR3 DNA: TGTGCCAGCAGCCCCCTGAATAGCGGGGGCAATGAGCAGTTCTTC. It codes for CASSPLNSGGNEQFF.

V usage is TRBV7-2 and J usage is TRBJ1-3; D remains unclear. There are 15 residues in the CDR3. V was pared by 1 base and J by 0 bases, with 7 bases between. Germline-derived CDR1 and CDR2 are SGHTA and FQGNSA. The CDR3 nucleotides are TGTGCCAGCAGCTTAGAGGCTAGCTCTGGAAACACCATATATTTT. Its protein is CASSLEASSGNTIYF.

The chain is built from TRBV11-2 and TRBJ2-2; D call uncertain. The CDR3 is 14 amino acids. V was shortened by 0 bases and J by 7 bases, with 9 bases between the two germline ends. Germline V gives CDR1 SGHAT, CDR2 FQNNGV. CDR3 sequence reads: CASSLEVAVGELFF. The CDR3 DNA follows: TGTGCCAGCAGCTTAGAGGTAGCCGTCGGGGAGCTGTTTTTT. The full variable domain, completed using reference TRBV11-2 and TRBJ2-2, is EAGVAQSPRYKIIEKRQSVAFWCNPISGHATLYWYQQILGQGPKLLIQFQNNGVVDDSQLPKDRFSAERLKGVDSTLKIQPAKLEDSAVYLCASSLEVAVGELFFGEGSRLTVL.

The rearrangement uses TRBV25-1 and TRBJ2-4; 9 bases are shared with TRBD2. Germline CDR1 reads MGHDK; CDR2 reads SYGVNS. The CDR3 is made up of 14 amino acids. After removal of 4 bases from V and 7 bases from J, the junction contained 5 bases not matched to a gene. The DNA for the CDR3 is TGTGCCAGCAGTGCCAGCGGGGGGCATAACATTCAGTACTTC. Protein sequence: CASSASGGHNIQYF. Looking up the rest from reference TRBV25-1 and TRBJ2-4 gives the full variable domain: EADIYQTPRYLVIGTGKKITLECSQTMGHDKMYWYQQDPGMELHLIHYSYGVNSTEKGDLSSESTVSRIRTEHFPLTLESARPSHTSQYLCASSASGGHNIQYFGAGTRLSVL.

The chain carries TRBV7-8 and TRBJ1-2, with 7 bases that match TRBD1. V was clipped by 1 base and J by 5 bases; unmatched bases: 4. The CDR3 extends over 14 amino acids. Germline CDR1 is SGHVS and CDR2 is FQNEAQ. The CDR3: CASSLEGTVYGYTF. As DNA, the CDR3 is TGTGCCAGCAGCTTAGAAGGGACAGTTTATGGCTACACCTTC.

This chain connects TRBV24-1 to TRBJ1-2, with 7 positions matching TRBD1. The CDR3 covers 13 residues. The J segment lost 5 bases and the V segment lost 2 bases, leaving 1 base of the junction unmatched. CDR1 KGHDR and CDR2 SFDVKD come from the germline V gene. CDR3 in amino acids: CATSDSGQYGYTF. Written as DNA, the CDR3 is TGTGCCACCAGTGATTCGGGACAGTATGGCTACACCTTC.

This chain joins TRBV7-3 and TRBJ2-1; 8 bases are shared with TRBD2. This CDR3 is 15 amino acids long. Germline V lookup: CDR1 SGHTA, CDR2 FQGTGA. V lost 5 bases and J lost 1; bases outside the gene matches: 4. The CDR3 reads CASSPRGRSYNEQFF. The CDR3, as DNA: TGTGCCAGCAGCCCGCGCGGGAGGTCCTACAATGAGCAGTTCTTC.

This clone has more than one count but fewer than ten. The J gene is TRBJ1-2, the V gene TRBV6-6; the D gene is possibly TRBD1 (6 bases). CDR3 length: 12 residues. The V gene lost 5 bases and the J gene lost 4 bases, with 8 bases spanning the gap. The germline V gene has CDR1 MNHNY and CDR2 SVGAGI (reference sequence). The CDR3 spells CASSAGAYGYTF. CDR3 nucleotides: TGTGCCAGCAGTGCAGGGGCCTATGGCTACACCTTC.

In nucleotides, the CDR3 is TGCGCCAGCAGCTCCCCGACAGGAGCGGCCGAGCAGTACTTC. This encodes CASSSPTGAAEQYF. The J gene is TRBJ2-7, the V gene TRBV5-1; a possible D gene is TRBD1 (6 bases). This CDR3 has 14 residues. Germline assignment: CDR1 SGHRS and CDR2 YFSETQ. V dropped 3 bases and J dropped 6 bases, with 16 bases sitting between them.

The V call is TRBV28, the J call TRBJ2-7; possible D gene TRBD1, 6 bases. The germline V and J ends were trimmed by 7 bases and 1 base, with 14 bases remaining between them. This CDR3 comprises 14 residues. Per germline, CDR1 MDHEN and CDR2 SYDVKM. CDR3 residues: CASTTTGQSYEQYF. CDR3 nucleotides: TGTGCCAGCACTACTACAGGGCAATCCTACGAGCAGTACTTC.